A single sample gave rise to the 8 T cell receptor beta chains below, sequenced in a study of cytomegalovirus exposure and HLA in healthy donors. Sequencing used immunoSEQ multiplex PCR; TCRdb keeps in-frame clones, though not all of them. The sample holds more than 250,000 clones; about 92% are singletons and the top ten take 2.5% to 3.5%. Sequencing was performed on PBMCs. These TCRs come from a woman aged 30 to 39 in good health and CMV-seronegative.

This chain links TRBV7-6 with TRBJ2-2; D remains ambiguous. V was shortened by 4 bases and J by 2 bases, with 5 bases between the two germline ends. The CDR3 consists of 13 residues. Germline CDR1 reads SGHVS; CDR2 reads FNYEAQ. The CDR3 sequence is CASSSLNTGELFF. CDR3 sequence (DNA): TGTGCCAGCAGCTCGCTAAACACCGGGGAGCTGTTTTTT.

J is TRBJ2-3 and V is TRBV29-1; D remains ambiguous. Germline-derived CDR1 and CDR2 are SQVTM and ANQGSEA. The CDR3 is made up of 10 amino acids. The V end lost 4 bases, the J end lost 8 bases, and 7 bases lay between the germline ends. CDR3 bases: TGCAGCGTTGTTTTAGGTACGCAGTATTTT. Encoded protein: CSVVLGTQYF.

This chain joins TRBV5-1 and TRBJ2-6, with D unclear. Germline assignment: CDR1 SGHRS and CDR2 YFSETQ. Trimming stripped 3 bases from V and 0 bases from J, with 7 bases between. The CDR3 length is 15 residues. CDR3 DNA: TGCGCCAGCAGCTCGGACCTCTCTGGGGCCAACGTCCTGACTTTC. Translated: CASSSDLSGANVLTF.

V usage is TRBV15 and J usage is TRBJ1-2; 7 nucleotides align to TRBD1. The CDR3 has 18 amino acids. Per the germline V gene, CDR1 is LNHNV and CDR2 is YYDKDF (reference sequence). V was clipped by 2 bases and J by 0 bases; unmatched bases: 12. For the CDR3, the DNA is TGTGCCACCAGCAGACCAATGGACAGGATATCTCCTAACTATGGCTACACCTTC. Residues: CATSRPMDRISPNYGYTF.

The chain uses TRBV2 and TRBJ2-7, with 7 bases that match TRBD1. This CDR3 has 14 amino acids. The germline V gene has CDR1 SNHLY and CDR2 FYNNEI. The J segment lost 2 bases and the V segment lost 6 bases, leaving 7 bases of the junction unmatched. CDR3 sequence reads: CASSRDRETYEQYF. The CDR3 DNA reads TGTGCCAGCAGCCGGGACAGAGAGACCTACGAGCAGTACTTC.

The rearrangement links TRBV19 to TRBJ1-5; 7 nucleotides match TRBD1. The V gene's germline CDR1 is LNHDA and CDR2 SQIVND (reference sequence). The junction had 8 bases not matched to a gene; V was cut back by 6 bases and J by 6 bases. The CDR3 is 14 residues long. The CDR3 DNA follows: TGTGCCAGTAGCCTAGGGACAGACGGTCAGCCCCAGCATTTT. Protein: CASSLGTDGQPQHF.

This rearrangement joins TRBV19 to TRBJ2-3; 10 bases fit TRBD2. The germline V gene encodes CDR1 LNHDA and CDR2 SQIVND (reference sequence). CDR3 length: 15 amino acids. Unmatched junction bases numbered 10, after V lost 4 bases and J lost 9 bases. This chain's CDR3 is CASSTSGSDWGTQYF. The CDR3 DNA reads as TGTGCCAGTAGTACTAGCGGGAGTGATTGGGGGACGCAGTATTTT. The full variable domain, in which reference TRBV19 and TRBJ2-3 provide the parts outside the CDR3, is DGGITQSPKYLFRKEGQNVTLSCEQNLNHDAMYWYRQDPGQGLRLIYYSQIVNDFQKGDIAEGYSVSREKKESFPLTVTSAQKNPTAFYLCASSTSGSDWGTQYFGPGTRLTVL.

The chain joins TRBV5-6 to TRBJ2-5; no definite D call. Germline CDR1 reads SGHDT; CDR2 reads YYEEEE. The CDR3 is 13 amino acids. V was pared by 3 bases and J by 1 base, with 7 bases between. The DNA for the CDR3 is TGTGCCAGCAGCTCCCCTCCCCAAGAGACCCAGTACTTC. Translation: CASSSPPQETQYF. Using reference TRBV5-6 and TRBJ2-5 for the parts outside the CDR3, the full variable domain is DAGVTQSPTHLIKTRGQQVTLRCSPKSGHDTVSWYQQALGQGPQFIFQYYEEEERQRGNFPDRFSGHQFPNYSSELNVNALLLGDSALYLCASSSPPQETQYFGPGTRLLVL.